This T cell receptor (beta chain) originates from a study of T cell clones after liver transplantation. Assay: immunoSEQ multiplex PCR; the TCRdb copy retains only in-frame clones and omits some. The sample has 70,000 to 80,000 clones, roughly 90% seen once; the top ten hold about 2.5%. The V gene lost 4 bases and the J gene lost 3 bases, with 12 bases spanning the gap. From germline, CDR1 is SGHNT and CDR2 YENEEA. This CDR3 is 14 amino acids long. The gene calls are TRBV11-3 and TRBJ2-5; D unresolved. This sequence was found in a human donor who received a liver transplant. The sequencing here drew on CD4+ T cells from blood, taken before liver transplant. Here the CDR3 reads CASSWRGPEETQYF. The CDR3 region has the DNA TGTGCCAGCAGCTGGCGAGGCCCCGAAGAGACCCAGTACTTC.